In its sample, the clone carrying this T cell receptor (beta chain) was seen a few times. What it recognizes is unknown. Making the TCR beta libraries involved quantitative 5'-RACE with molecular barcodes. TCRdb fed the 5' RACE reads into MiXCR, producing one record per CDR3 protein. The table has 700,000 to 850,000 distinct CDR3 sequences, approximately 12% seen once. The sample comes from a study of CD8 T cells in ankylosing spondylitis. V was shortened by 0 bases and J by 12 bases, with 9 bases between the two germline ends. CDR3 length: 12 residues. The germline CDR1 and CDR2 sequences are MGHDK and SYGVNS. The study's findings and limits: Disease-linked clones reportedly concentrated significantly in matched ankylosing spondylitis synovial fluid. Some of these motif variants have turned up before, in reports on reactive arthritis synovial fluid and blood. Peripheral blood samples showed relatively rare disease-linked clones, and these clones were CD8+. Roughly 8 highly homologous variants made up a TCR beta motif that seemed to typify ankylosing spondylitis blood.

The chain links TRBV25-1 to TRBJ2-1; D is ambiguous. Sequenced material: blood, either unsorted or a sorted T cell fraction (not recorded which). The clonotype originates from a male donor with ankylosing spondylitis. The CDR3 DNA reads TGTGCCAGCAGTGAATACCCTAGGGTGCAGTTCTTC. It codes for CASSEYPRVQFF.